The T cell receptor (beta chain) described here comes from a study of Tregs in tolerant kidney transplant recipients. The CDR3 has 17 amino acids. The germline CDR1 and CDR2 sequences are MNHEY and SMNVEV (reference sequence). V lost 6 bases, J lost 8 bases, and 14 bases stayed unmatched. The study's findings and limits: For some patients, primers changed over time, blocking nucleotide-level comparison.

Unstimulated Tregs (CD4+CD25+CD127-) and CD4+CD25- non-Tregs were sorted from PBMCs. For this clone: Antigen: not known.

Generated by immunoSEQ multiplex PCR, the TCRdb table keeps only in-frame clones and is missing some. The sample has tens of thousands of clones, 85% to 95% seen once; the top ten hold 0.3% to 0.4%. The clonotype was recovered from a human donor who received a combined kidney and bone marrow transplant. The rearrangement joins TRBV27 to TRBJ1-4; TRBD1 matches at 11 bases. The sample in question was Tregs from blood, obtained before the transplant. This CDR3 is CASRGWTGGDGREKLFF. The CDR3 DNA is TGTGCCAGCAGGGGATGGACAGGGGGCGATGGAAGGGAAAAACTGTTTTTT. Full variable domain (outside the CDR3, taken from reference TRBV27 and TRBJ1-4): EAQVTQNPRYLITVTGKKLTVTCSQNMNHEYMSWYRQDPGLGLRQIYYSMNVEVTDKGDVPEGYKVSRKEKRNFPLILESPSPNQTSLYFCASRGWTGGDGREKLFFGSGTQLSVL.